The sequence of this TCR beta chain was determined in a study of blood T cell repertoires in COVID-19. Study information: PBMCs, B-cell-depleted T cells, or T cells were the source of the cDNA or gDNA that made up the material.

Authors' analysis steps: Researchers report that nucleated cell counts were estimated from reference gene primer amplification. The assay was immunoSEQ multiplex PCR, and TCRdb's table has in-frame clones only and misses some. The D gene and trimming were derived from the DNA, and the V and J assignments and clone size from that table. The table includes about 250,000 clones, about 89% detected once. CDR3 length: 15 amino acids. Germline V gives CDR1 MNHEY, CDR2 SVGEGT. Trimming cost V 2 bases and J 0 bases, with 5 bases left between them. This clone occurred a few times. The source material was peripheral blood. The chain links TRBV6-2 or TRBV6-3 to TRBJ2-6, with no clear D. The clonotype originates from an older woman who had recovered from COVID-19. The CDR3 DNA is TGTGCCAGCAGTTACCGCGCCTCTGGGGCCAACGTCCTGACTTTC. Translated, it gives CASSYRASGANVLTF.